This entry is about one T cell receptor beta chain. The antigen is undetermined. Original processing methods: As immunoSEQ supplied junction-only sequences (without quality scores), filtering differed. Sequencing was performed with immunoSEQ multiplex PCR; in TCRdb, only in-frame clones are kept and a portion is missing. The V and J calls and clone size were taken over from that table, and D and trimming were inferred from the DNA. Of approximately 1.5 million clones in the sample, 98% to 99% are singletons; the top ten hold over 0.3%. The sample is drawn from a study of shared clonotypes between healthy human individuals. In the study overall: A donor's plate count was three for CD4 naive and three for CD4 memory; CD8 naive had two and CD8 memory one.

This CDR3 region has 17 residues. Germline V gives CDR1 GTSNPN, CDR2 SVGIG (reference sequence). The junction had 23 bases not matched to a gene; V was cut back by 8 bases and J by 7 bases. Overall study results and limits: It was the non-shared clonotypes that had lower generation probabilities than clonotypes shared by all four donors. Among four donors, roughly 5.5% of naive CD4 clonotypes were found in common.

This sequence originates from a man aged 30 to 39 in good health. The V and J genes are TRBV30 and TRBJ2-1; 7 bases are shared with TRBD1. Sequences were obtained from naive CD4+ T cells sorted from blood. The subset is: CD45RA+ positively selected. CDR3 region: CAQVRQGNPFIGNEQFF. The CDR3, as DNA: TGTGCCCAAGTCCGACAGGGAAATCCCTTCATAGGGAATGAGCAGTTCTTC.